Given below is one T cell receptor beta chain in context. No antigen is known for it. Use of 60 Vbeta and 13 Jbeta primers characterized the PCR. Measured with immunoSEQ multiplex PCR; TCRdb has only the in-frame clones, and not every one. The table has fewer than 200,000 clones, more than 65% seen once. The data derive from a study of cytomegalovirus exposure and HLA in healthy donors. Turning to the study itself: Samples from HLA-typed donors yielded approximately 88 million unique TCRs in an early data release.

Trimming took 4 bases from V and 2 from J; bases not matched to a gene: 2. The germline V gene encodes CDR1 MDHEN and CDR2 SYDVKM. This CDR3 has 13 residues. Points from the study as a whole: The authors later linked a missense DCLRE1C variant to TCR beta V- and J-gene trimming. Later work found that TCR association rates differed between HLA loci; DRB1 had the most and HLA-C the fewest. Available immune exposure information was restricted to CMV serostatus only.

Sequencing input: PBMCs. V is TRBV28 and J is TRBJ2-7; the match to TRBD1 covers 7 bases. This TCR was sampled from a woman in her fifties or sixties in good health and CMV-seronegative. The CDR3 DNA reads TGTGCCAGCAGTTCCCAGGGGGCCTACGAGCAGTACTTC. It codes for CASSSQGAYEQYF.